The 28 T cell receptor beta chains listed next were all sequenced from one sample in a study of OX40 agonist ivuxolimab in advanced cancers. Using immunoSEQ multiplex PCR, the repertoire was profiled, and TCRdb retains in-frame clones only, with some absent. Here the sample spans 35,000 to 40,000 clones, around 82% being singletons. Sequencing used CD4+ or CD8+ T cells sorted from blood, obtained in a trial of the OX40 agonist ivuxolimab. These receptors came from an adult with an advanced solid tumor such as melanoma, head and neck, liver or kidney cancer.

V gene TRBV7-2 combines with J gene TRBJ2-1; TRBD2 aligns across 8 bases. The junction had 8 bases not matched to a gene; V was cut back by 0 bases and J by 10 bases. CDR3 length equals 15 residues. Germline-derived CDR1 and CDR2 are SGHTA and FQGNSA. The CDR3 region has the DNA TGTGCCAGCAGCTTAGCTAGCGGGACGACATGGGAGCAGTTCTTC. As protein: CASSLASGTTWEQFF.

Written as DNA, the CDR3 is TGTGCCAGCAGCTTGCCCCTAGCGGGGGATACGCAGTATTTT. Translating gives CASSLPLAGDTQYF. The chain couples TRBV5-6 to TRBJ2-3; 9 bases match TRBD2. CDR1 is SGHDT, CDR2 YYEEEE, per germline. This CDR3 has 14 amino acids. V was pared by 1 base and J by 6 bases, with 3 bases of the junction left unmatched.

The chain recombines TRBV5-4 with TRBJ2-1; D tentatively fits TRBD1 or TRBD2 (5 bases each). The CDR3 has 15 amino acids. Germline V lookup: CDR1 SGHNT, CDR2 YYREEE (reference sequence). V lost 7 bases, J lost 0 bases, and 14 bases lay in between. The CDR3 sequence is CASGPGTSSYNEQFF. As DNA, the CDR3 is TGTGCCAGCGGTCCGGGGACGAGCTCCTACAATGAGCAGTTCTTC.

This clone was counted only a few times. The J gene is TRBJ2-7, the V gene TRBV5-1; D possibly corresponds to TRBD2 (6 bases). Trimming cost V 2 bases and J 10 bases, with 13 bases left between them. CDR1 is SGHRS and CDR2 is YFSETQ in the germline V gene. This CDR3 has 12 residues. CDR3 DNA sequence: TGCGCCAGCAGCTTAGCCGGGACTCAACAGTACTTC. Protein sequence: CASSLAGTQQYF.

This sequence joins TRBV5-4 and TRBJ2-1, with 7 bases identical to TRBD2. Per germline, CDR1 SGHNT and CDR2 YYREEE (reference sequence). The CDR3 has 14 amino acids. V lost 5 bases, J lost 8 bases, and 10 bases stayed unmatched. The CDR3 bases are TGTGCCAGCAGTTTTGGGCGGGAGCCGGATGAGCAGTTCTTC. Translated, it gives CASSFGREPDEQFF.

This chain links TRBV5-1 with TRBJ1-2; D is uncertain. V was trimmed by 0 bases and J by 4 bases, leaving 10 bases between them. The CDR3 contains 14 residues. The V gene's germline CDR1 is SGHRS and CDR2 YFSETQ. The CDR3 region has the DNA TGCGCCAGCAGCTTGGCTTCAGGAGGCTATGGCTACACCTTC. Translation: CASSLASGGYGYTF.

This sequence joins TRBV29-1 and TRBJ2-7; 8 bases are shared with TRBD2. Trimming cost V 5 bases and J 1 base; bases outside gene matches: 7. The CDR3 length is 14 residues. The V gene's germline CDR1 is SQVTM and CDR2 ANQGSEA. Written as DNA, the CDR3 is TGCAGCGTTTCTGGCGGGAGGTATTCCTACGAGCAGTACTTC. Translated: CSVSGGRYSYEQYF.

The chain joins TRBV6-1 to TRBJ1-5; TRBD1 aligns across 10 bases. Germline CDR1 reads MNHNS; CDR2 reads SASEGT. With V trimmed by 7 bases and J by 7 bases, 10 bases remained unmatched. The CDR3 contains 15 residues. CDR3 residues: CASITGTGVGQPQHF. The CDR3, as DNA: TGTGCCAGCATAACCGGGACAGGGGTGGGGCAGCCCCAGCATTTT.

This rearrangement joins TRBV6-1 to TRBJ2-1; 9 nucleotides agree with TRBD2. The CDR3 is made up of 15 amino acids. The ends lost 1 base at V and 9 bases at J; junction bases unmatched: 7. CDR1 and CDR2 (germline): MNHNS, SASEGT. CDR3: CASSEVAGVGGEQFF. The DNA for the CDR3 is TGTGCCAGCAGTGAAGTAGCGGGAGTTGGAGGTGAGCAGTTCTTC.

The chain joins TRBV6-6 to TRBJ1-2, with D maybe TRBD1 (5 bases). Trimming left V 5 bases short and J 8 bases short, with 12 bases between. Germline loops: CDR1 MNHNY, CDR2 SVGAGI (reference sequence). The CDR3 extends over 12 amino acids. The CDR3 nucleotides are TGTGCCAGCAGTCCGGGACCCCGAGGCTACACCTTC. Translating it yields CASSPGPRGYTF.

V usage is TRBV5-1 and J usage is TRBJ1-2; D gene unclear. V was cut by 0 bases and J by 4 bases, with 10 bases left in between. The length of the CDR3 is 14 residues. The germline V gene has CDR1 SGHRS and CDR2 YFSETQ. The chain's CDR3 is CASSLDGPPYGYTF. The CDR3 bases are TGCGCCAGCAGCTTGGATGGACCACCCTATGGCTACACCTTC. Full variable domain (rest looked up from reference TRBV5-1 and TRBJ1-2): KAGVTQTPRYLIKTRGQQVTLSCSPISGHRSVSWYQQTPGQGLQFLFEYFSETQRNKGNFPGRFSGRQFSNSRSEMNVSTLELGDSALYLCASSLDGPPYGYTFGSGTRLTVV.

This chain links TRBV7-9 with TRBJ2-7, with D perhaps given as TRBD1 or TRBD2 (5 bases each). Germline V gives CDR1 SEHNR, CDR2 FQNEAQ (reference sequence). Trimming left V 5 bases short and J 2 bases short, with 16 bases between. The CDR3 length is 15 residues. CDR3 in DNA: TGTGCCAGCAGCCCCGGGGCCAGTCAGGCCTACGAGCAGTACTTC. Protein: CASSPGASQAYEQYF.

This clone came up a few times. The gene calls are TRBV20-1 and TRBJ1-1; D ambiguous. Germline loops: CDR1 DFQATT, CDR2 SNEGSKA (reference sequence). V was clipped by 5 bases and J by 7 bases, with 11 bases between them. This CDR3 is 11 amino acids long. The CDR3 DNA is TGCAGTGCTGCTCAGGCGCTTGAAGCTTTCTTT. Translated: CSAAQALEAFF.

This clone has just a few counts. The chain recombines TRBV7-8 with TRBJ2-5, with TRBD1 matching over 7 bases. The CDR3 sequence is 14 residues long. Germline V gene sequence: CDR1 SGHVS, CDR2 FQNEAQ. Trimming at V came to 4 bases and at J to 5 bases, leaving 7 bases not matched to a gene. This CDR3 reads CASSSRGGRETQYF. In nucleotides, the CDR3 is TGTGCCAGCAGCTCACGAGGGGGCCGGGAGACCCAGTACTTC.

The chain has TRBV9 and TRBJ2-7; possibly TRBD1 or TRBD2 for D (7 bases each). The V end lost 3 bases, the J end lost 4 bases, and 17 bases lay between the germline ends. Germline CDR1 SGDLS, CDR2 YYNGEE. The CDR3 runs to 15 residues. CDR3 sequence reads: CASSAEGGTAYEQYF. In DNA form, the CDR3 reads TGTGCCAGCAGCGCAGAGGGGGGGACAGCTTACGAGCAGTACTTC.

This clone occurred a few times. J is TRBJ2-5 and V is TRBV9; D remains ambiguous. The germline gives CDR1 SGDLS, CDR2 YYNGEE. The germline V and J ends were trimmed by 0 bases and 6 bases, with 15 bases remaining between them. This CDR3 has 15 residues. CDR3 nucleotides: TGTGCCAGCAGCGTAGATGGACGGCTTCAGAAGACCCAGTACTTC. This translates into CASSVDGRLQKTQYF.

This clone occurred a few times. This rearrangement joins TRBV19 to TRBJ2-2; D might be TRBD1 (6 bases). V lost 6 bases to trimming and J lost 6 bases, with 14 bases between them. The V gene's germline CDR1 is LNHDA and CDR2 SQIVND (reference sequence). The CDR3 runs 14 residues. The CDR3 sequence is CASSQTRGAGELFF. The CDR3 DNA is TGTGCCAGTAGCCAAACCAGGGGCGCCGGGGAGCTGTTTTTT.

This rearrangement joins TRBV29-1 to TRBJ2-7; 9 bases are shared with TRBD2. The junction had 6 bases not matched to a gene; V was cut back by 2 bases and J by 4 bases. The CDR3 length is 14 residues. Germline V gene lookup returns CDR1 SQVTM and CDR2 ANQGSEA. The CDR3, as DNA: TGCAGCGTTGAAAAACGCGGGAGGGCATACGAGCAGTACTTC. It translates to CSVEKRGRAYEQYF.

The rearrangement links TRBV28 to TRBJ1-1; TRBD1 might be the D (5 bases). Germline lookup yields CDR1 MDHEN and CDR2 SYDVKM. V was cut by 6 bases and J by 5 bases, with 16 bases left in between. The CDR3 contains 14 residues. The CDR3 sequence is CASRASIGGTEAFF. The CDR3 DNA reads as TGTGCCAGCAGGGCTTCTATCGGGGGAACTGAAGCTTTCTTT.

This clone is termed medium-sized. V gene TRBV2 combines with J gene TRBJ2-1, with TRBD2 matching 10 bases. V gave up 7 bases and J gave up 3 bases; unmatched junction bases: 6. The germline gives CDR1 SNHLY, CDR2 FYNNEI. CDR3 length equals 15 residues. The CDR3 spells CASNIAGGNYNEQFF. The CDR3 DNA is TGTGCCAGCAATATAGCGGGAGGAAACTACAATGAGCAGTTCTTC.

V gene TRBV4-3 combines with J gene TRBJ2-1, with 9 bases aligning to TRBD2. V shed 0 bases, J shed 0 bases, and the junction held 9 bases outside the gene matches. This CDR3 contains 19 residues. Germline V gene sequence: CDR1 LGHNA, CDR2 YSLEER. The CDR3 nucleotides are TGCGCCAGCAGCCAAGATTTGGCCGCTAGCGGGAACTCCTACAATGAGCAGTTCTTC. This codes for CASSQDLAASGNSYNEQFF.

The chain couples TRBV20-1 to TRBJ1-1; the D gene is possibly TRBD1 (5 bases). Trimming removed 2 bases at V and 10 bases at J, with 11 bases between. This CDR3 is 11 amino acids long. Per the germline V gene, CDR1 is DFQATT and CDR2 is SNEGSKA (reference sequence). CDR3 coding DNA: TGCAGTGCTAGAAATCAGGGTGGAGCTTTCTTT. Translating gives CSARNQGGAFF.

The genes are TRBV27 and TRBJ1-1, with 7 nucleotides matching TRBD1. The CDR3 loop spans 16 amino acids. Trimming removed 6 bases from V and 2 bases from J; junction bases left unmatched: 12. The germline V gene has CDR1 MNHEY and CDR2 SMNVEV (reference sequence). This chain's CDR3 is CASRGGSGTANTEAFF. CDR3 sequence (DNA): TGTGCCAGCAGAGGGGGCTCGGGGACAGCAAACACTGAAGCTTTCTTT.

In nucleotides, the CDR3 is TGTGCCAGCAGTCCTAGCGGGAGGACGGAAGAGACCCAGTACTTC. This sequence encodes CASSPSGRTEETQYF. The chain links TRBV6-6 to TRBJ2-5; 11 bases align to TRBD2. The CDR3 extends over 15 amino acids. Germline assignment: CDR1 MNHNY and CDR2 SVGAGI (reference sequence). The ends lost 5 bases at V and 3 bases at J; junction bases unmatched: 5.

The V and J genes are TRBV11-2 and TRBJ2-1; D gene ambiguous. Germline V lookup: CDR1 SGHAT, CDR2 FQNNGV. CDR3 length: 17 residues. The V gene lost 2 bases and the J gene lost 6 bases, with 20 bases spanning the gap. In DNA form, the CDR3 reads TGTGCCAGCAGCTTACTTGGGCGCCGACGACCACTCAATGAGCAGTTCTTC. This gives the protein CASSLLGRRRPLNEQFF.

The CDR3 sequence is CAITVRGQVNTEAFF. The DNA for the CDR3 is TGTGCCATTACTGTCAGGGGGCAGGTAAACACTGAAGCTTTCTTT. V and J are TRBV6-1 and TRBJ1-1; 8 nucleotides match TRBD1. This CDR3 has 15 residues. V shed 10 bases and J 2 bases; nucleotides not matched to a gene: 12. Germline CDR1 and CDR2: MNHNS and SASEGT.

This chain joins TRBV12-5 and TRBJ2-7; 12 bases are a match to TRBD2. V shed 5 bases and J 4 bases; nucleotides not matched to a gene: 12. The CDR3 has 17 amino acids. Germline V gene lookup returns CDR1 LGHNT and CDR2 FRNRAP. CDR3 coding DNA: TGTGCTAGTGGTCCAGGGACTAGCGGGTCCTCGTGGTACGAGCAGTACTTC. Its protein product is CASGPGTSGSSWYEQYF. The complete variable domain, with remaining parts taken from reference TRBV12-5 and TRBJ2-7, reads DARVTQTPRHKVTEMGQEVTMRCQPILGHNTVFWYRQTMMQGLELLAYFRNRAPLDDSGMPKDRFSAEMPDATLATLKIQPSEPRDSAVYFCASGPGTSGSSWYEQYFGPGTRLTVT.

For this clone: Other DNA sequences in this specimen translate into the identical CDR3. The CDR3 bases are TGCGCCAGCAGCCGTAGACAGAGTACTTATGGGGATACGCAGTATTTT. Amino acid sequence: CASSRRQSTYGDTQYF. The chain is built from TRBV4-3 and TRBJ2-3; possibly TRBD1 for D (5 bases). Trimming took 4 bases from V and 6 from J, leaving 20 bases between them. The CDR3 totals 16 residues. CDR1 and CDR2 from the germline V gene are LGHNA and YSLEER.